The present T cell receptor (beta chain) was sequenced within a study of T cells in Graves' hyperthyroidism and ophthalmopathy. The TCR beta CDR3 regions underwent amplification using RNA transcripts as the source. HTBI primers were the set used in a first-round RT-PCR of the TCR CDR3. TCRdb re-called the multiplex PCR reads through MiXCR, storing one row per CDR3 protein. The data show 550,000 to 700,000 distinct CDR3 sequences, 46% seen once. This clonotype was seen many times. The germline V and J ends were trimmed by 1 base and 5 bases, with 11 bases remaining between them. Per germline, CDR1 SGHTA and CDR2 FQGNSA. This CDR3 spans 14 amino acids.

The sample was peripheral blood or thyroid tissue (not recorded which). This clonotype originated in an adult woman with Graves' disease, either hyperthyroidism or ophthalmopathy (not recorded which). The rearrangement links TRBV7-2 to TRBJ1-1; no clear D. The chain's CDR3 is CASSLVNFGTEAFF. CDR3 DNA sequence: TGTGCCAGCAGCTTAGTGAATTTCGGTACTGAAGCTTTCTTT.